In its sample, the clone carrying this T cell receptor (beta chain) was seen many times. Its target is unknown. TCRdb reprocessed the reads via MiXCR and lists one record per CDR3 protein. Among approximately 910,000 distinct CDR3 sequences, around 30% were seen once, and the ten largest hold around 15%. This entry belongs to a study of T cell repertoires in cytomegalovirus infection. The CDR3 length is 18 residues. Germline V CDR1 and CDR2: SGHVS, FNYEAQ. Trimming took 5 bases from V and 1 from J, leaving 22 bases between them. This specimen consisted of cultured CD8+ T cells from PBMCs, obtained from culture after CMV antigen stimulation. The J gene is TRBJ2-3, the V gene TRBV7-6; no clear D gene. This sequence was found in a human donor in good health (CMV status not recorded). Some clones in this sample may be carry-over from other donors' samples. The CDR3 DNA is TGTGCCAGCAGCGCGATTGAAGGGTACCTACTCCGCACAGATACGCAGTATTTT. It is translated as CASSAIEGYLLRTDTQYF.